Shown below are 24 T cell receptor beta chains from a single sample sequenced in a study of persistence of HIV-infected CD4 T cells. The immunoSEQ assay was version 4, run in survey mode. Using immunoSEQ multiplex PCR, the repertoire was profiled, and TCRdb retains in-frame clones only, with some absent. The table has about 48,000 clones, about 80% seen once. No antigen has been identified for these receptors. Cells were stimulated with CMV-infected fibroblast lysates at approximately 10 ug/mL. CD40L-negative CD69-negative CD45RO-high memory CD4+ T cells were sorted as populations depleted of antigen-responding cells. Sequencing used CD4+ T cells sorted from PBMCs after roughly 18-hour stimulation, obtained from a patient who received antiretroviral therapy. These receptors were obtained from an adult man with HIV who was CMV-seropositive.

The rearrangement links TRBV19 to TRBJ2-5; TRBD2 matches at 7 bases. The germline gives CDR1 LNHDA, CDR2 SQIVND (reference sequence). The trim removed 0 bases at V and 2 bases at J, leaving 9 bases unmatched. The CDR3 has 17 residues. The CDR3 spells CASSIDKGRRGQETQYF. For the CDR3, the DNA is TGTGCCAGTAGTATAGATAAGGGCAGGCGGGGGCAAGAGACCCAGTACTTC.

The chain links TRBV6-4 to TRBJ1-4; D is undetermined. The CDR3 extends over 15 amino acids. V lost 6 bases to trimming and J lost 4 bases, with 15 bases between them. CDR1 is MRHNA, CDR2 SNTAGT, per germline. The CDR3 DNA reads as TGTGCCAGCAGGGAGACGGGCGGTAATAATGAAAAACTGTTTTTT. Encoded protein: CASRETGGNNEKLFF.

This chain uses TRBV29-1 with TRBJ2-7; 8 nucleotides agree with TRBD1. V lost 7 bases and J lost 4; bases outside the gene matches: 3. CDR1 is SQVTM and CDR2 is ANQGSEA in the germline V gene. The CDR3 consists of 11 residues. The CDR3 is CSAQGAYEQYF. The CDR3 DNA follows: TGCAGCGCCCAGGGGGCATACGAGCAGTACTTC.

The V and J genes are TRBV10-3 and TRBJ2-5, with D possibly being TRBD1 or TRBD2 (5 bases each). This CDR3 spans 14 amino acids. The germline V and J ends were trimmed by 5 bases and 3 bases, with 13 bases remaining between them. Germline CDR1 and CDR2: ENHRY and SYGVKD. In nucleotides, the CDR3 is TGTGCCATCAGTCCCGGGACCAGAGAAGAGACCCAGTACTTC. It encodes CAISPGTREETQYF.

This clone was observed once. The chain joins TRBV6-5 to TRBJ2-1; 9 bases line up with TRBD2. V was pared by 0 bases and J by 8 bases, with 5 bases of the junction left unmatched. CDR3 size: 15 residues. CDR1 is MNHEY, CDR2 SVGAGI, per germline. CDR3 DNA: TGTGCCAGCAGTTACTCGGGCGGGAGGGTGGATGAGCAGTTCTTC. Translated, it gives CASSYSGGRVDEQFF.

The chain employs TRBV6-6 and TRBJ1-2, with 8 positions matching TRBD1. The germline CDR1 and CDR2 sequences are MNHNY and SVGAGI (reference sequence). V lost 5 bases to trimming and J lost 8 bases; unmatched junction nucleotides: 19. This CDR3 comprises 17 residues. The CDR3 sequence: CASSLTPLRGPIEGYTF. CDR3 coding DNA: TGTGCCAGCAGTCTCACTCCCCTCAGGGGGCCGATAGAAGGCTACACCTTC.

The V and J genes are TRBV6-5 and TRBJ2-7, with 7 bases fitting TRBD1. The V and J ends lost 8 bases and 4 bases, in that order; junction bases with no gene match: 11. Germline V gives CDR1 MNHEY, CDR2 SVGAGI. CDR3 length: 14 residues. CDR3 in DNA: TGTGCCAGCTATCGACAGGGCCCACGGTACGAGCAGTACTTC. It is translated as CASYRQGPRYEQYF.

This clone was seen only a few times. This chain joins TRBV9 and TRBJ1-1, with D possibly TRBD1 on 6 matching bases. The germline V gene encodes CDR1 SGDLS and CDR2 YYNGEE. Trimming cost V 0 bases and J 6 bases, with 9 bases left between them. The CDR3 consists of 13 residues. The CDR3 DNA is TGTGCCAGCAGCGTAGAACAGGGCCCTGAAGCTTTCTTT. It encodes CASSVEQGPEAFF. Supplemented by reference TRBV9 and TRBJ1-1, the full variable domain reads DSGVTQTPKHLITATGQRVTLRCSPRSGDLSVYWYQQSLDQGLQFLIQYYNGEERAKGNILERFSAQQFPDLHSELNLSSLELGDSALYFCASSVEQGPEAFFGQGTRLTVV.

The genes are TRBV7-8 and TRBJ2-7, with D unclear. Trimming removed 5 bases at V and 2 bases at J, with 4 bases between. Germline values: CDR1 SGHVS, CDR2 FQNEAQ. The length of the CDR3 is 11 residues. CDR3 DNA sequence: TGTGCCAGCAGCCCCGCCTACGAGCAGTACTTC. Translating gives CASSPAYEQYF.

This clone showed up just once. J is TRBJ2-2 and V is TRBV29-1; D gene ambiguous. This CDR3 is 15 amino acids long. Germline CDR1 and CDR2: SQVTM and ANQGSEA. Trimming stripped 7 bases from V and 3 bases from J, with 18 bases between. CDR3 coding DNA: TGCAGCGAGGAGATGTGGATAGTAGACACCGGGGAGCTGTTTTTT. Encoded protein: CSEEMWIVDTGELFF.

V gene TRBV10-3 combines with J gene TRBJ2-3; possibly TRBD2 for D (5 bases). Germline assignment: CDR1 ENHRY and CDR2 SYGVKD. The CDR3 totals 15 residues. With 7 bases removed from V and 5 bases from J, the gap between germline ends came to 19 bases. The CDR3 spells CAIKEDGVPGDTQYF. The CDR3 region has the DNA TGTGCCATCAAGGAGGACGGGGTCCCCGGAGATACGCAGTATTTT.

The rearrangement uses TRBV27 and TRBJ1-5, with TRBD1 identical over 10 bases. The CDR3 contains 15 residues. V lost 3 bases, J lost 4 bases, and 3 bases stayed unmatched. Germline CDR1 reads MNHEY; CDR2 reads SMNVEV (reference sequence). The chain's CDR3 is CASSLGQGKNQPQHF. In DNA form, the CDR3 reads TGTGCCAGCAGTTTGGGACAGGGGAAGAATCAGCCCCAGCATTTT.

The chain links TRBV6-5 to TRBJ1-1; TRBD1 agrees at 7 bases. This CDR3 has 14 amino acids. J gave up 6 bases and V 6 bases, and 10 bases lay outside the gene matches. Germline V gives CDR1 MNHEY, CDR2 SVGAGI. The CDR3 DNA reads TGTGCCAGCAGCCTCGACAGGGTGAGGGCTGAAGCTTTCTTT. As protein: CASSLDRVRAEAFF.

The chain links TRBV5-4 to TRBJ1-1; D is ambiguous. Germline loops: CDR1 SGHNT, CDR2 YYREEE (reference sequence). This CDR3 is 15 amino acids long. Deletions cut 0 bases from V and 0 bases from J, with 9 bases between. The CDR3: CASSLDQLLNTEAFF. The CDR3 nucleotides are TGTGCCAGCAGCTTGGATCAGCTGCTGAACACTGAAGCTTTCTTT.

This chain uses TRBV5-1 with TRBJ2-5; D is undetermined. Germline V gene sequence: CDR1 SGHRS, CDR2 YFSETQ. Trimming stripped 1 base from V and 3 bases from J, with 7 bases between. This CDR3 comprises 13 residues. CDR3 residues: CASSLHGEETQYF. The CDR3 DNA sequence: TGCGCCAGCAGCTTGCACGGTGAAGAGACCCAGTACTTC.

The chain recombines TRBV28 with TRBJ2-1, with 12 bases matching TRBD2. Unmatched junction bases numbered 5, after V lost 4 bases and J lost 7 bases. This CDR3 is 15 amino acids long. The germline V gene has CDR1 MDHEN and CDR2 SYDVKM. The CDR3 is CASSSLAGGRNEQFF. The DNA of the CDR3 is TGTGCCAGCAGTTCCCTAGCGGGGGGGCGGAATGAGCAGTTCTTC.

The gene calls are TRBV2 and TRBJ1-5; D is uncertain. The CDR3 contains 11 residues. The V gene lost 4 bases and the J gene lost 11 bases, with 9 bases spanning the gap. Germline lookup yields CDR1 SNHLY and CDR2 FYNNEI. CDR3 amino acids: CASSGREAQHF. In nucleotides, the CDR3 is TGTGCCAGCAGTGGACGTGAGGCCCAGCATTTT.

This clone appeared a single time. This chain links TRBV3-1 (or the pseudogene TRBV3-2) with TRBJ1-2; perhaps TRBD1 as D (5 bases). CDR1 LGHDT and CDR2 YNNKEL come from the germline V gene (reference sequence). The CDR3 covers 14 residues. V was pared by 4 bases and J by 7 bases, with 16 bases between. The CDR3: CASSRDSVQGGYTF. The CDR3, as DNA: TGTGCCAGCAGCCGTGACAGCGTTCAGGGTGGCTACACCTTC.

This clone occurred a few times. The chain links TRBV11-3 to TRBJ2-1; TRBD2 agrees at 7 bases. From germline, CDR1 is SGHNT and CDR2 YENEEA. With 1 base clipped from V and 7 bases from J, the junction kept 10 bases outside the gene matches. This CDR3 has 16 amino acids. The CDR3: CASSLGGGSKMNEQFF. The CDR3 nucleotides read TGTGCCAGCAGCTTAGGTGGCGGGAGTAAGATGAATGAGCAGTTCTTC.

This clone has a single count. Here the CDR3 DNA reads TGCGCCAGCAGCCCTTCTATTGGAGGAAGCAATCAGCCCCAGCATTTT. Translated: CASSPSIGGSNQPQHF. This chain connects TRBV4-3 to TRBJ1-5; no firm D call. The V gene lost 4 bases and the J gene lost 1 base, with 14 bases spanning the gap. The germline gives CDR1 LGHNA, CDR2 YSLEER. The CDR3 has 16 amino acids.

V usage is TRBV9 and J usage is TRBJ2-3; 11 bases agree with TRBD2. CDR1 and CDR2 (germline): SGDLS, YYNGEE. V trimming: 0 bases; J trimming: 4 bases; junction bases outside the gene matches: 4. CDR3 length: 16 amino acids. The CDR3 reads CASSVGALAGADTQYF. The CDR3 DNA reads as TGTGCCAGCAGCGTAGGGGCACTAGCGGGAGCAGATACGCAGTATTTT.

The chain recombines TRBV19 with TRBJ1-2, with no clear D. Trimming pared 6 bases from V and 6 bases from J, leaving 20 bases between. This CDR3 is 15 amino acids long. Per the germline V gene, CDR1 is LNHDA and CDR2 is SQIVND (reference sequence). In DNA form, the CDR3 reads TGTGCCAGTAGCATCCTGGAGAGGGCGGGGAATGGCTACACCTTC. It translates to CASSILERAGNGYTF.

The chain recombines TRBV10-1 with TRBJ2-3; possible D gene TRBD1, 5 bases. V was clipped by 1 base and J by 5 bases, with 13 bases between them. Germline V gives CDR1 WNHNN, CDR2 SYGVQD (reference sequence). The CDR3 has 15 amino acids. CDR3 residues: CASSEWGRVGDTQYF. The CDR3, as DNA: TGCGCCAGCAGTGAGTGGGGCAGGGTGGGAGATACGCAGTATTTT.

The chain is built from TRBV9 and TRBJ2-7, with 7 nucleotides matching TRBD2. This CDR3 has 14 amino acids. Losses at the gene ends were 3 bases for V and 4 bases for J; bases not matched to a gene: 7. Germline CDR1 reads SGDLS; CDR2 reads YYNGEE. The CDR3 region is CASSALPGGYEQYF. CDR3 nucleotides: TGTGCCAGCAGCGCCCTCCCGGGAGGATACGAGCAGTACTTC.